This entry concerns a single TCR beta chain. Antigen specificity is unknown. For the second PCR, which ran for 7 to 11 cycles, a sample-barcoded 5' primer and a J-beta primer mix were used. Each CDR3 protein is one row after TCRdb ran MiXCR on the 5' RACE reads. The data contain 550,000 to 600,000 distinct CDR3 sequences, roughly 48% of them singletons. The source of the sample is a study of blood T cells in healthy people across ages. Study results and limitations: It was held that the diversity estimates obtained from one million T cells were underestimates. TCR beta diversity correlated strongly with naive T cell percentage. A roughly linear age-dependent decrease characterized TCR beta diversity per million T cells.

Caucasian, healthy and from Russia, the donors were aged between roughly 6 and 95. The trim removed 10 bases at V and 4 bases at J, leaving 8 bases unmatched. Per germline, CDR1 MNHNS and CDR2 SASEGT. The CDR3 runs 13 residues. The origin of this receptor is a man older than 75 in good health. Source material: blood. The rearrangement joins TRBV6-1 to TRBJ2-3; 7 bases are a match to TRBD2. The DNA of the CDR3 is TGTGCCATCCAACTAGCGTATCCAGATACGCAGTATTTT. It translates to CAIQLAYPDTQYF.